These T cell receptor beta chains were read from a single sample in a study of T cells after posttransplantation cyclophosphamide. TCRdb's table, derived via immunoSEQ multiplex PCR, lists solely in-frame clones and lacks some. The profile shows 50,000 to 60,000 clones, 94% of them singletons. What was sequenced was PBMCs. The receptors were sampled from a woman in her 30s in good health and a related stem cell transplant donor. CDR3s include the opening cysteine and the closing phenylalanine or tryptophan. The D gene is left open where the match is weak. Where a row states a size, it is once, few, many or the class of an expanded clone; other rows omit it.

D,size,J,V,DNA,CDR3
NA,NA,TRBJ1-6,TRBV4-3,TGCGCCAGCAGCCAAGATCGGACACCAAATTCACCCCTCCACTTT,CASSQDRTPNSPLHF
NA,once,TRBJ1-1,TRBV28,TGTGCCAGCAGTTTCCGTCTGAACACTGAAGCTTTCTTT,CASSFRLNTEAFF
NA,NA,TRBJ2-3,TRBV5-6,TGTGCCAGCAGCGCTGGATACGGGGGATCCACAGATACGCAGTATTTT,CASSAGYGGSTDTQYF
NA,NA,TRBJ1-3,TRBV30,TGTGCTCCCGGTGGGCGGGGTAGAACTGGAAACACCATATATTTT,CAPGGRGRTGNTIYF
NA,NA,TRBJ1-3,TRBV12-2,TGTGCAAGTCGCTTAGCGCTAAGGGGCTTGTCTGGAAACACCATATATTTT,CASRLALRGLSGNTIYF
NA,NA,TRBJ2-6,TRBV6-1,TGTGCCAGCAGTGTACGCGGGGTTCGCTCTGGGGCCAACGTCCTGACTTTC,CASSVRGVRSGANVLTF
NA,once,TRBJ2-7,TRBV7-9,TGTGCCAGCAGCTTAGGGGGCCCATCCTACGAGCAGTACTTC,CASSLGGPSYEQYF
NA,NA,TRBJ2-7,TRBV9,TGTGCCAGCAGCAAATTTTCGGGGAACGCCTACGAGCAGTACTTC,CASSKFSGNAYEQYF
NA,NA,TRBJ1-1,TRBV11-2,TGTGCCAGCAGCCTTAGGCCCCGCGGACTCACGAACACTGAAGCTTTCTTT,CASSLRPRGLTNTEAFF
NA,NA,TRBJ1-2,TRBV2,TGTGCCAGCAGTGAAGAACAGGGTGTGGACTATGGCTACACCTTC,CASSEEQGVDYGYTF
NA,NA,TRBJ1-5,TRBV5-8,TGTGCCAGCAGCCTACAGGGCTCTAGTCAGCCCCAGCATTTT,CASSLQGSSQPQHF
NA,NA,TRBJ2-1,TRBV5-4,TGTGCCAGCAGCCAGGAGGGGGGGCGGGACAATGAGCAGTTCTTC,CASSQEGGRDNEQFF
NA,NA,TRBJ1-2,TRBV11-2,TGTGCCAGCAGCTTAGAACGGGGAAGCCCTAACTATGGCTACACCTTC,CASSLERGSPNYGYTF
NA,NA,TRBJ2-2,TRBV9,TGTGCCAGCAGCGCGACAGGGAGGACGTCCGGGGAGCTGTTTTTT,CASSATGRTSGELFF
TRBD1,NA,TRBJ2-1,TRBV28,TGTGCCAGCAGGGGGACAGGACTTTACAATGAGCAGTTCTTC,CASRGTGLYNEQFF
NA,NA,TRBJ1-1,TRBV18,TGTGCCAGCTCACCACTGACAGTAGATTTGAACACTGAAGCTTTCTTT,CASSPLTVDLNTEAFF
TRBD2,NA,TRBJ2-3,TRBV6-4,TGTGCCAGCAGTGTGGGTAGCGGGGGGGCCACAGATACGCAGTATTTT,CASSVGSGGATDTQYF
NA,NA,TRBJ1-2,TRBV2,TGTGCCAGCACCCGGGGAGGGTCGGACTATGGCTACACCTTC,CASTRGGSDYGYTF
NA,NA,TRBJ1-1,TRBV5-1,TGCGCCAGCAGCTTGTACGCAGGGCGTATCACTGAAGCTTTCTTT,CASSLYAGRITEAFF
TRBD2,NA,TRBJ2-7,TRBV10-3,TGTGCCATCAGTGAGAACGATCTAGCGGGGGGGAAAATCTACGAGCAGTACTTC,CAISENDLAGGKIYEQYF
NA,NA,TRBJ1-3,TRBV6-5,TGTGCCAGCAGTCGCAGGGTTGGAAACACCATATATTTT,CASSRRVGNTIYF
TRBD1,NA,TRBJ2-7,TRBV4-2,TGTGCCAGCAGACTATACCACAGGGGTGGGTACGAGCAGTACTTC,CASRLYHRGGYEQYF
TRBD1,NA,TRBJ2-7,TRBV11-1,TGTGCCAGCAGCGGAGACAGGGGCTACGAGCAGTACTTC,CASSGDRGYEQYF
NA,NA,TRBJ1-1,TRBV18,TGTGCCAGCTCAAGCGCGGGGCAGAACACTGAAGCTTTCTTT,CASSSAGQNTEAFF
TRBD2,NA,TRBJ2-3,TRBV11-2,TGTGCCAGCAGCTTCCATTTCAGATTAGCGGGATCAGATACGCAGTATTTT,CASSFHFRLAGSDTQYF
TRBD2,NA,TRBJ2-1,TRBV7-2,TGTGCCAGCAGCGTACTAGCGTTAGGGGAGCAGTTCTTC,CASSVLALGEQFF
TRBD2,NA,TRBJ2-1,TRBV5-4,TGTGCCAGCAGCTGGACTAGCATTACGCTCTACAATGAGCAGTTCTTC,CASSWTSITLYNEQFF
NA,NA,TRBJ1-1,TRBV9,TGTGCCAGCAGCGTAGTTCCGGGGGGGGACACTGAAGCTTTCTTT,CASSVVPGGDTEAFF
TRBD1,NA,TRBJ1-3,TRBV4-3,TGCGCCAGCAGCCAAGATATCCCGGGACAGGGTGGAAACACCATATATTTT,CASSQDIPGQGGNTIYF
TRBD2,NA,TRBJ2-3,TRBV5-4,TGTGCCAGCAGCTTTGCTCGGGGGGTAGACACAGATACGCAGTATTTT,CASSFARGVDTDTQYF
TRBD2,once,TRBJ2-5,TRBV12-5,TGTGCTAGTGGTTTGACAGGGCGGGGGGAGGCCCAGTACTTC,CASGLTGRGEAQYF
TRBD1,NA,TRBJ1-2,TRBV11-3,TGTGCCAGCAGCCAGAGACAGGGCGAGGGCTACACCTTC,CASSQRQGEGYTF
TRBD1,NA,TRBJ1-2,TRBV5-1,TGCGCCAGCAGCGGGACAGGGCTTAACTATGGCTACACCTTC,CASSGTGLNYGYTF
TRBD1,NA,TRBJ2-7,TRBV9,TGTGCCAGCAGCGGGGCAGGGGGCGAGCAGTACTTC,CASSGAGGEQYF